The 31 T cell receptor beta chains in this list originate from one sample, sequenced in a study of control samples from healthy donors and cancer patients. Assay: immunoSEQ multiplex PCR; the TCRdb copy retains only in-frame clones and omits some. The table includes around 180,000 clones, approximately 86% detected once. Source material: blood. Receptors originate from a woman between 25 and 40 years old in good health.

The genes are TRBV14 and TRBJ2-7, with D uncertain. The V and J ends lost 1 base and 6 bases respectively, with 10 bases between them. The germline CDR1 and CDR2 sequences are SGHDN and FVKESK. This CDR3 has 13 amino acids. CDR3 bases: TGTGCCAGCAGCCAAGTGGCGGCCCGCGAGCAGTACGTC. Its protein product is CASSQVAAREQYV.

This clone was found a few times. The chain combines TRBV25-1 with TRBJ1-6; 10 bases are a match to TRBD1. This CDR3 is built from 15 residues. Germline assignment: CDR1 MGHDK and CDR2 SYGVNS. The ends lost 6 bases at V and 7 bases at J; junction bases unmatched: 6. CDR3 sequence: CASRPGQGRNSPLHF. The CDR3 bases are TGTGCCAGCAGGCCGGGACAGGGGAGGAATTCACCCCTCCACTTT.

CDR3 nucleotides: TGTGCCAGCAGTGAAAAAGGGGGCAGTAGGGGAAACACCATATATTTT. It codes for CASSEKGGSRGNTIYF. V is TRBV6-1 and J is TRBJ1-3; TRBD1 aligns across 7 bases. V was clipped by 2 bases and J by 4 bases; unmatched bases: 8. The CDR3 extends over 16 amino acids. The germline V gene has CDR1 MNHNS and CDR2 SASEGT.

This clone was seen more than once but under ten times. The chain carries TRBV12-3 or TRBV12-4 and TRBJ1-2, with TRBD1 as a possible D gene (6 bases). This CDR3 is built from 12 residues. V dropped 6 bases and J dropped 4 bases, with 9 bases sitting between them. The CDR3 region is CASRQGSYGYTF. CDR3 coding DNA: TGTGCCAGCAGGCAGGGGAGCTATGGCTACACCTTC.

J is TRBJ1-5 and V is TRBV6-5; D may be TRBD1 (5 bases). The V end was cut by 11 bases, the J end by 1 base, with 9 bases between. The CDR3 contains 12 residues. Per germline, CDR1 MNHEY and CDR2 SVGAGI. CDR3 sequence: CAHGGSNQPQHF. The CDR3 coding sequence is TGTGCCCACGGGGGGAGCAATCAGCCCCAGCATTTT.

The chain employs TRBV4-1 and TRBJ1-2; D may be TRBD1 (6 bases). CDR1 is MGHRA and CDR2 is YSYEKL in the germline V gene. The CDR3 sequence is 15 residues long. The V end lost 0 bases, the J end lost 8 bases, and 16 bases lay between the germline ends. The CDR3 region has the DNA TGCGCCAGCAGCCAAGATCCAGGGCAGGGGCAAGGCTACACCTTC. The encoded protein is CASSQDPGQGQGYTF.

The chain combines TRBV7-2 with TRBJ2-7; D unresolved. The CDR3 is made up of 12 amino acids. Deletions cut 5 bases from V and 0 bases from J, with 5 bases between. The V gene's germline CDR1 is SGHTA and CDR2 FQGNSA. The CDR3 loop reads CASSPPSYEQYF. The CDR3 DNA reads TGTGCCAGCAGCCCACCCTCCTACGAGCAGTACTTC.

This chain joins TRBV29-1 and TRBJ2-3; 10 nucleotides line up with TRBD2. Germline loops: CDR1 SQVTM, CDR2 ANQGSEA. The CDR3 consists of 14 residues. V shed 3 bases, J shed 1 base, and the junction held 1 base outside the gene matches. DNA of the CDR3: TGCAGCGTTGACGGGACTAGCGGCACAGATACGCAGTATTTT. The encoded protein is CSVDGTSGTDTQYF.

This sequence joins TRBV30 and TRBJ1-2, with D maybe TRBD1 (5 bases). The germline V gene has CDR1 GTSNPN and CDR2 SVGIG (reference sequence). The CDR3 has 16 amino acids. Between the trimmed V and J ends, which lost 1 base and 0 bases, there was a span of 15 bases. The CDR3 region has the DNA TGTGCCTGGAGTGCCCCGGCCAGGGCGGCTAACTATGGCTACACCTTC. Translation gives CAWSAPARAANYGYTF.

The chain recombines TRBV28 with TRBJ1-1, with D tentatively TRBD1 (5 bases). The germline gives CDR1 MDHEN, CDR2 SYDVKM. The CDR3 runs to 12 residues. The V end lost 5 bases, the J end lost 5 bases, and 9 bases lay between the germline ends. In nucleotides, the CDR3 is TGTGCCAGCAGTCTGAGGGGAACTGAAGCTTTCTTT. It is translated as CASSLRGTEAFF.

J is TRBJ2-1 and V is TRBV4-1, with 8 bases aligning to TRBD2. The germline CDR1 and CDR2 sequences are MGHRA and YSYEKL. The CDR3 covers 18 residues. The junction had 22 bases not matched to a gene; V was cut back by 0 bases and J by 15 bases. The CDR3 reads CASSQDLLGGSLAGGPFF. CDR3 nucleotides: TGCGCCAGCAGCCAAGATCTCCTAGGAGGGTCCCTTGCGGGAGGACCGTTCTTC.

CDR3 DNA: TGTGCCACCCGTTTGGTCGGGTCCTACGAGCAGTACTTC. This codes for CATRLVGSYEQYF. This chain uses TRBV10-3 with TRBJ2-7; D gene uncertain. The CDR3 length is 13 residues. V was pared by 10 bases and J by 1 base, with 14 bases between. Germline CDR1 reads ENHRY; CDR2 reads SYGVKD.

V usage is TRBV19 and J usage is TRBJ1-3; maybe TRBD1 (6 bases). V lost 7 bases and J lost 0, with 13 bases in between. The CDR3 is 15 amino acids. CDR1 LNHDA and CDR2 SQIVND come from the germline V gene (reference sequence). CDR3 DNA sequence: TGTGCCAGTAAACAGGGACCAAACTCTGGAAACACCATATATTTT. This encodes CASKQGPNSGNTIYF.

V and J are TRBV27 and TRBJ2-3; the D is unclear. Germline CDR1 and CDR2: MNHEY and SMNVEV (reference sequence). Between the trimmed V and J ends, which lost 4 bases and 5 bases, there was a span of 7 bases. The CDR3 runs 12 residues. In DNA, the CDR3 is TGTGCCAGCAGTTCGAGTGGAGATACGCAGTATTTT. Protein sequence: CASSSSGDTQYF.

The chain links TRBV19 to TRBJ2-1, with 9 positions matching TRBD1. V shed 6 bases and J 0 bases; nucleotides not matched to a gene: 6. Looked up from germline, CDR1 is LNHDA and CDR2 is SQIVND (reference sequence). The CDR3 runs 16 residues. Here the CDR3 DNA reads TGTGCCAGTAGGAAAACAGGGGGCGCCTCCTACAATGAGCAGTTCTTC. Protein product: CASRKTGGASYNEQFF.

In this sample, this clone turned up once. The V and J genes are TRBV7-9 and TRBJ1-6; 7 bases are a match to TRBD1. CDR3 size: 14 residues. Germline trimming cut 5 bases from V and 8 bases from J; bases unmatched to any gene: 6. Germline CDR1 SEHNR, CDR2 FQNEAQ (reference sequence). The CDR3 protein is CASSRDSNYSPLHF. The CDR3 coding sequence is TGTGCCAGCAGCCGGGACAGCAACTATTCACCCCTCCACTTT.

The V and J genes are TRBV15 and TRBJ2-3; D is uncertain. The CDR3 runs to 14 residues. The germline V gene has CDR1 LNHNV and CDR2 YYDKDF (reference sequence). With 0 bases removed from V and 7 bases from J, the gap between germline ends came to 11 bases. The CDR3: CATSRDRASHTQYF. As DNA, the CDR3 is TGTGCCACCAGCAGAGATCGGGCTTCACATACGCAGTATTTT.

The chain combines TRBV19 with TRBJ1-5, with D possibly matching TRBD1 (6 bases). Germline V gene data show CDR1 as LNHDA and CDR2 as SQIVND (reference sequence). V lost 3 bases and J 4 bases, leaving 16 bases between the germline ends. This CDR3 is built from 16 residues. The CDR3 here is CASSMWGGAPNQPQHF. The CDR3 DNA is TGTGCCAGTAGTATGTGGGGGGGGGCGCCGAATCAGCCCCAGCATTTT.

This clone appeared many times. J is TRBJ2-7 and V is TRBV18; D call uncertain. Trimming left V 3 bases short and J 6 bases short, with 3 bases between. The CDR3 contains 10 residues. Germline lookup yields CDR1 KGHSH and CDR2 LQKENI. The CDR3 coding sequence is TGTGCCAGCTCACCTGCCGAGCAGTACGTC. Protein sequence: CASSPAEQYV.

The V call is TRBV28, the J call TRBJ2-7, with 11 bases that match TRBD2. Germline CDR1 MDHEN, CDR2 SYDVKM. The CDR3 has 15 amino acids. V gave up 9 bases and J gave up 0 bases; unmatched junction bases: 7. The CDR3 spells CASKTSGEGSYEQYF. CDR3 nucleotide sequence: TGTGCCAGTAAGACTAGCGGGGAGGGCTCCTACGAGCAGTACTTC.

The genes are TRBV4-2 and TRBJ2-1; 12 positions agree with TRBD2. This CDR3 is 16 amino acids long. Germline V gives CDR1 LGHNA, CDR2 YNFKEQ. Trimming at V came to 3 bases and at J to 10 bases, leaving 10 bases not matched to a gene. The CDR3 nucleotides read TGTGCCAGCAGCCATCCCCTAGCGGGGGGGCCCGGGGAGCAGTTCTTC. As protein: CASSHPLAGGPGEQFF.

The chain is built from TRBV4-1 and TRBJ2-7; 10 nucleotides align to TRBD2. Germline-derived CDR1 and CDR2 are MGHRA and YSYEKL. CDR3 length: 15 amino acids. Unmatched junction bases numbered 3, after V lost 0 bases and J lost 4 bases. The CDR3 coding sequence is TGCGCCAGCAGCCAAGAGCCTAGCGGGAGTTACGAGCAGTACTTC. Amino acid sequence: CASSQEPSGSYEQYF.

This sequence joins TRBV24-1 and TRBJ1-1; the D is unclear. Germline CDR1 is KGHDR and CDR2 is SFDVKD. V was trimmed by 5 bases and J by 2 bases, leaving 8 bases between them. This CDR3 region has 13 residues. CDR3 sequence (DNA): TGTGCCACCAGTGCAAGTATTAACACTGAAGCTTTCTTT. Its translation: CATSASINTEAFF.

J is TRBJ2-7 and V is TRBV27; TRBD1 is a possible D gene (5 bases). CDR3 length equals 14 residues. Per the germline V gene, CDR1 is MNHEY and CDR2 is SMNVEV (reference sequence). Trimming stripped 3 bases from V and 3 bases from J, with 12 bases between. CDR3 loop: CASSLKTALYEQYF. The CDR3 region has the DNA TGTGCCAGCAGTTTGAAGACAGCTCTCTACGAGCAGTACTTC.

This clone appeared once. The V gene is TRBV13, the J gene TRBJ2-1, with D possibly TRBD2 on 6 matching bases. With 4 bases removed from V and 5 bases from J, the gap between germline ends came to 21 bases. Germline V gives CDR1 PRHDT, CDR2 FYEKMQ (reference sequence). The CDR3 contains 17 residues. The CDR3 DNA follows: TGTGCCAGCAGCTCCCTCCCTGGAGGAGGGGAGAACAATGAGCAGTTCTTC. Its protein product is CASSSLPGGGENNEQFF.

The CDR3: CASSTPYRGANYGYTF. CDR3 DNA sequence: TGTGCCAGTTCGACTCCATACAGGGGGGCTAACTATGGCTACACCTTC. The rearrangement uses TRBV19 and TRBJ1-2, with 8 bases matching TRBD1. Losses at the gene ends were 8 bases for V and 0 bases for J; bases not matched to a gene: 11. Germline lookup yields CDR1 LNHDA and CDR2 SQIVND (reference sequence). The CDR3 is 16 amino acids.

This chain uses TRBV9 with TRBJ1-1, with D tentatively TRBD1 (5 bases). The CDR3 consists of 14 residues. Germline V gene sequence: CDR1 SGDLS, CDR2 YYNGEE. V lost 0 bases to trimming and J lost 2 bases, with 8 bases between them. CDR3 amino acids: CASSVGTRNTEAFF. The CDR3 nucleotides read TGTGCCAGCAGCGTAGGGACACGCAACACTGAAGCTTTCTTT.

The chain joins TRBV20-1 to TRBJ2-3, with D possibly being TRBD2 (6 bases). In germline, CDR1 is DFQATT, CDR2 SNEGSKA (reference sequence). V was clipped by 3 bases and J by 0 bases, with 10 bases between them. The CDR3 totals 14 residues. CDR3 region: CSASPGTSTDTQYF. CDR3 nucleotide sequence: TGCAGTGCTAGTCCTGGGACTAGCACAGATACGCAGTATTTT.

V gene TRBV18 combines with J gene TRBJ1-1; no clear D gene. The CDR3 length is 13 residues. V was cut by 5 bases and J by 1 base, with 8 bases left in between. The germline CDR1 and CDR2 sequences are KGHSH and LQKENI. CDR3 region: CASSSGRNTEAFF. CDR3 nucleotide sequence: TGTGCCAGCTCAAGCGGTCGGAACACTGAAGCTTTCTTT.

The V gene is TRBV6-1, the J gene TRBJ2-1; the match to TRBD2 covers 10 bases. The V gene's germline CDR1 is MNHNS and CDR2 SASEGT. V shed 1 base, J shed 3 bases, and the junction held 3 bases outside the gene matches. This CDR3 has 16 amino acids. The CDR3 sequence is CASSEETSGFYNEQFF. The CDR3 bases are TGTGCCAGCAGTGAAGAGACTAGCGGGTTCTACAATGAGCAGTTCTTC.

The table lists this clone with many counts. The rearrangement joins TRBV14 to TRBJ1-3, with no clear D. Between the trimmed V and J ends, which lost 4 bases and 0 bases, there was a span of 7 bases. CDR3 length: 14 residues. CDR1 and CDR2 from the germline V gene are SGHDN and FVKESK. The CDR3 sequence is CASSLTFSGNTIYF. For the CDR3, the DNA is TGTGCCAGCAGCCTAACCTTCTCTGGAAACACCATATATTTT.